The 6 T cell receptor beta chains presented below share a single source sample, sequenced in a study of control samples from healthy donors and cancer patients. Clones were read by immunoSEQ multiplex PCR, and TCRdb kept only the in-frame ones, dropping some. This sample has 20,000 to 30,000 clones, with roughly 88% found just once. The sample taken for sequencing was PBMCs. These receptors were obtained from a man aged 45-65 years with lung cancer.

The chain joins TRBV4-3 to TRBJ2-7; 7 nucleotides align to TRBD2. The CDR3 covers 17 residues. Germline values: CDR1 LGHNA, CDR2 YSLEER. V shed 0 bases and J 2 bases; nucleotides not matched to a gene: 10. CDR3 loop: CASSQDRSGGFPYEQYF. The DNA of the CDR3 is TGCGCCAGCAGCCAAGATCGGTCGGGGGGTTTTCCCTACGAGCAGTACTTC.

The chain is built from TRBV7-9 and TRBJ2-7; D perhaps matches TRBD1 (6 bases). Germline CDR1 and CDR2: SEHNR and FQNEAQ (reference sequence). The CDR3 spans 13 residues. The germline V and J ends were trimmed by 6 bases and 1 base, with 10 bases remaining between them. The CDR3 DNA follows: TGTGCCAGCAGACAGGGAAGGTCCTACGAGCAGTACTTC. Protein: CASRQGRSYEQYF.

This clone was found once. The chain links TRBV28 to TRBJ1-3; no reliable D call. Germline V gene lookup returns CDR1 MDHEN and CDR2 SYDVKM. This CDR3 is 15 amino acids long. The V end was cut by 3 bases, the J end by 2 bases, with 11 bases between. The CDR3, as DNA: TGTGCCAGCAGTTTCCCAGATACTCCTGGAAACACCATATATTTT. This sequence encodes CASSFPDTPGNTIYF.

For the CDR3, the DNA is TGTGCCAGCAGTTTAGCGGGGTTCGAGCAGTACTTC. It codes for CASSLAGFEQYF. The V and J genes are TRBV12-3 or TRBV12-4 and TRBJ2-7; D is ambiguous. This CDR3 has 12 amino acids. V was cut by 0 bases and J by 6 bases, with 6 bases left in between.

The chain couples TRBV4-1 to TRBJ1-2; no reliable D call. The CDR3 totals 18 residues. CDR1 is MGHRA, CDR2 YSYEKL, per germline. Deletions cut 0 bases from V and 5 bases from J, with 22 bases between. CDR3 residues: CASSQDNQERIVFYGYTF. The CDR3 region has the DNA TGCGCCAGCAGCCAAGATAACCAGGAGCGTATAGTTTTTTATGGCTACACCTTC.

The V and J genes are TRBV7-9 and TRBJ2-2; 9 bases align to TRBD2. The CDR3 is 14 amino acids. The ends lost 4 bases at V and 7 bases at J; junction bases unmatched: 4. Germline-derived CDR1 and CDR2 are SEHNR and FQNEAQ (reference sequence). The CDR3, as DNA: TGTGCCAGCAGCTATAGCGGGGGATTCGGGGAGCTGTTTTTT. Translating it yields CASSYSGGFGELFF.